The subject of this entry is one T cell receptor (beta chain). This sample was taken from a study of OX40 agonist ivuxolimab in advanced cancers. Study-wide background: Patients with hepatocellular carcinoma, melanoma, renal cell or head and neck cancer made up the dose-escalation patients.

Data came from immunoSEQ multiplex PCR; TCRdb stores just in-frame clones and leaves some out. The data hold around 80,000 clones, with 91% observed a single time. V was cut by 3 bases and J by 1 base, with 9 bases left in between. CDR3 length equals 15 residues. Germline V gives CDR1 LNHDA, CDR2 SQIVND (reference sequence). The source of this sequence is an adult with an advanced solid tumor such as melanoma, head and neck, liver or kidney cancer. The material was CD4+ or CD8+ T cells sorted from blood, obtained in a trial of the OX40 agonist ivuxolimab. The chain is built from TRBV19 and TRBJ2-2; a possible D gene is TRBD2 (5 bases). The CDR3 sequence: CASSIGIRNTGELFF. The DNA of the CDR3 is TGTGCCAGTAGTATCGGGATACGGAACACCGGGGAGCTGTTTTTT.